Shown below are 16 T cell receptor beta chains from a single sample sequenced in a study of T cell repertoires in cytomegalovirus infection. TCRdb called the reads again in MiXCR, with one record for every CDR3 protein. Of hundreds of thousands of distinct CDR3 sequences listed, around 11% are singletons. Sequencing was carried out using PBMCs. The receptors stem from a human donor in good health (CMV status not recorded). Some clones in this sample may be carry-over from other donors' samples.

This clonotype has at least ten counts. The J gene is TRBJ2-3, the V gene TRBV7-9, with a tentative D call TRBD1 (6 bases). Germline CDR1 and CDR2: SEHNR and FQNEAQ (reference sequence). CDR3 length equals 15 residues. V dropped 2 bases and J dropped 6 bases, with 15 bases sitting between them. CDR3 nucleotides: TGTGCCAGCAGCTTAAGCCAGGGGTTAAGTGATACGCAGTATTTT. Translated: CASSLSQGLSDTQYF.

J is TRBJ1-1 and V is TRBV7-9; D remains unclear. Germline CDR1 reads SEHNR; CDR2 reads FQNEAQ (reference sequence). Trimming removed 5 bases at V and 4 bases at J, with 8 bases between. The CDR3 sequence is 12 residues long. The CDR3 region has the DNA TGTGCCAGCAGCAAGGGAAGCACTGAAGCTTTCTTT. It specifies CASSKGSTEAFF.

This clonotype occurred many times. The V and J genes are TRBV19 and TRBJ2-2, with D perhaps matching TRBD1 (5 bases). CDR3 length equals 16 residues. The germline V gene encodes CDR1 LNHDA and CDR2 SQIVND (reference sequence). The ends were cut back, 7 bases at V and 6 bases at J, with 21 bases in the middle. The CDR3 region has the DNA TGTGCCAGTACCCTGGGGCGCAGCCTCGGGTCCGGGGAGCTGTTTTTT. Translated, it gives CASTLGRSLGSGELFF.

This clonotype was detected ten times or more. The gene calls are TRBV7-2 and TRBJ1-2, with 9 bases identical to TRBD1. Germline-derived CDR1 and CDR2 are SGHTA and FQGNSA. This CDR3 has 14 residues. Trimming took 5 bases from V and 6 from J; bases not matched to a gene: 7. Written as DNA, the CDR3 is TGTGCCAGCAGCCCTAGGGACAGGGATCATGGCTACACCTTC. This codes for CASSPRDRDHGYTF.

This clonotype was detected ten times or more. The rearrangement uses TRBV5-4 and TRBJ2-4, with 8 nucleotides matching TRBD2. Germline CDR1 SGHNT, CDR2 YYREEE (reference sequence). The CDR3 has 16 residues. J lost 1 base, V lost 2 bases, and 5 bases had no gene match. CDR3 sequence: CASSFRLARAKNIQYF. The DNA for the CDR3 is TGTGCCAGCAGCTTCAGACTAGCGAGGGCCAAAAACATTCAGTACTTC.

This clonotype was observed many times. The chain employs TRBV12-3 or TRBV12-4 and TRBJ1-1; D not resolved. The CDR3 has 12 residues. V was pared by 4 bases and J by 5 bases, with 8 bases between. The DNA for the CDR3 is TGTGCCAGCAGTTCTGTGGAAACTGAAGCTTTCTTT. This encodes CASSSVETEAFF.

There are many counts of this clonotype. This rearrangement joins TRBV7-2 to TRBJ2-1; D call uncertain. The CDR3 has 15 residues. Germline V gene data show CDR1 as SGHTA and CDR2 as FQGNSA. The V end lost 5 bases, the J end lost 3 bases, and 14 bases lay between the germline ends. Here the CDR3 DNA reads TGTGCCAGCAGCGTGGGATTGACACTCTACAATGAGCAGTTCTTC. Its protein product is CASSVGLTLYNEQFF.

There are a few counts of this clonotype. The chain uses TRBV23-1 and TRBJ2-3; 8 nucleotides agree with TRBD1. TRBV23-1 is flagged as an ORF with uncertain function. Unmatched junction bases numbered 8, after V lost 6 bases and J lost 0 bases. The length of the CDR3 is 16 residues. CDR3 DNA: TGCGCCAGCAGCTATAAGACAGGGGCAAGCACAGATACGCAGTATTTT. Amino acid sequence: CASSYKTGASTDTQYF.

This clonotype was observed many times. The CDR3 DNA sequence: TGTGCCAGCAGCTTACGGGGTGGTGGGGTTCCTCAGCCCCAGCATTTT. It specifies CASSLRGGGVPQPQHF. The rearrangement links TRBV7-2 to TRBJ1-5; D call uncertain. This CDR3 has 16 residues. CDR1 is SGHTA, CDR2 FQGNSA, per germline. V was pared by 2 bases and J by 6 bases, with 17 bases between.

This clonotype was observed a single time. It is likely a read error, because the conserved phenylalanine at the end of the CDR3 is missing. The J gene is TRBJ2-7, the V gene TRBV5-1; 7 bases line up with TRBD2. The CDR3 loop spans 15 amino acids. Germline V gene lookup returns CDR1 SGHRS and CDR2 YFSETQ. V dropped 0 bases and J dropped 5; count of bases not matched to a gene: 8. Here the CDR3 DNA reads TGCGCCAGCAGCTTGGAGGGACCGGGAGGAGACGAGCAGTACTCC. Translation gives CASSLEGPGGDEQYS.

This clonotype was seen only a few times. V and J are TRBV28 and TRBJ2-1; TRBD1 matches 10 bases. The germline V gene encodes CDR1 MDHEN and CDR2 SYDVKM. With V trimmed by 7 bases and J by 2 bases, 5 bases remained unmatched. CDR3 length equals 15 residues. The CDR3 protein is CASIGTGEPYNEQFF. In nucleotides, the CDR3 is TGTGCCAGCATCGGGACAGGGGAGCCCTACAATGAGCAGTTCTTC.

This clonotype was counted at least ten times. V and J are TRBV11-3 and TRBJ2-2, with TRBD1 matching over 7 bases. The V gene end was trimmed by 5 bases and the J gene end by 6 bases; junction bases not matched to a gene: 6. Germline V gene data show CDR1 as SGHNT and CDR2 as YENEEA. The CDR3 is 14 amino acids. CDR3 region: CASSQLTGAGELFF. CDR3 sequence (DNA): TGTGCCAGCAGCCAACTCACAGGGGCCGGGGAGCTGTTTTTT.

This clonotype was seen more than once but under ten times. This chain links TRBV12-3 or TRBV12-4 with TRBJ2-7; TRBD2 might be the D (6 bases). The ends were cut back, 5 bases at V and 2 bases at J, with 13 bases in the middle. This CDR3 has 14 amino acids. The CDR3 DNA reads as TGTGCCAGCAGTCCCGACGGGGGACCCTACGAGCAGTACTTC. Translated: CASSPDGGPYEQYF.

The genes are TRBV14 and TRBJ2-1; tentative D call: TRBD2 (5 bases). Trimming took off 5 bases at V and 8 bases at J, with 13 bases between the two ends. Germline V CDR1 and CDR2: SGHDN, FVKESK. CDR3 length: 13 residues. This CDR3 reads CASSKISVYEQFF. CDR3 bases: TGTGCCAGCAGCAAAATTAGCGTCTATGAGCAGTTCTTC.

A note on this clonotype: A read error may account for a junction end that differs from germline. The genes are TRBV30 and TRBJ2-7; TRBD2 aligns across 10 bases. Germline CDR1 GTSNPN, CDR2 SVGIG (reference sequence). This CDR3 has 14 residues. The CDR3 DNA reads as TGTGCTTGGAAGCGGGAGGGAAACTCCTACGAGCAGTACTTC. Residues: CAWKREGNSYEQYF. Drawing the rest from reference TRBV30 and TRBJ2-7, the complete variable domain is SQTIHQWPATLVQPVGSPLSLECTVEGTSNPNLYWYRQAAGRGLQLLFYSVGIGQISSEVPQNLSASRPQDRQFILSSKKLLLSDSGFYLCAWKREGNSYEQYFGPGTRLTVT.

The J gene is TRBJ1-5, the V gene TRBV9, with a possible D match to TRBD1 (6 bases). The CDR3 sequence is 14 residues long. Looked up from germline, CDR1 is SGDLS and CDR2 is YYNGEE. The V gene lost 3 bases and the J gene lost 2 bases, with 9 bases spanning the gap. The CDR3 is CASSASGGNQPQHF. The CDR3 coding sequence is TGTGCCAGCAGCGCCTCAGGGGGCAATCAGCCCCAGCATTTT.